The rows below give T cell receptor beta chains drawn from one sample of a study of T cells after yellow fever vaccination. TCRdb called the 5' RACE reads again in MiXCR, with one record for every CDR3 protein. The sample has hundreds of thousands of distinct CDR3 sequences; approximately 3.9% are singletons. The specimen comprised PBMCs, sampled on the day of the yellow fever booster vaccination. These receptors were taken from a man aged 18 to 29 who received the YFV17D yellow fever vaccine. The CDR3 runs from the conserved cysteine through the conserved F or W. Each record gives: V gene, D gene, J gene, clone size, CDR3 protein, CDR3 DNA. A D gene is named only where the DNA matches it firmly. Size values are once, few and many counts, or a class for expanded clones, and some rows have none.

TRBV9	.	TRBJ2-6	few	CASSALSPGANVLTF	TGTGCCAGCAGCGCCCTCTCCCCTGGGGCCAACGTCCTGACTTTC
TRBV6-5	.	TRBJ1-6	many	CASRQYNSPLHF	TGTGCCAGCAGACAGTATAATTCACCCCTCCACTTT
TRBV4-1	.	TRBJ2-2	few	CASSQWGNTGELFF	TGCGCCAGCAGCCAGTGGGGGAACACCGGGGAGCTGTTTTTT
TRBV20-1	TRBD2	TRBJ2-5	few	CSARGEGSGAQETQYF	TGCAGTGCTAGAGGGGAGGGTAGCGGAGCTCAAGAGACCCAGTACTTC
TRBV27	.	TRBJ1-2	many	CASSRWGYGYTF	TGTGCCAGCAGTAGATGGGGCTATGGCTACACCTTC
TRBV7-9	TRBD1	TRBJ2-5	many	CASSGRTGTETQYF	TGTGCCAGCAGCGGGCGGACAGGGACGGAGACCCAGTACTTC
TRBV5-1	.	TRBJ2-2	many	CASSLDQGGTGELFF	TGCGCCAGCAGCTTGGATCAGGGGGGCACCGGGGAGCTGTTTTTT
TRBV7-2	.	TRBJ2-7	.	CASSLYGPGGGEQYF	TGTGCCAGCAGCTTATACGGGCCCGGGGGAGGCGAGCAGTACTTC
TRBV12-3/TRBV12-4	.	TRBJ2-2	few	CASREPKGGGELFF	TGTGCCAGCAGAGAACCCAAGGGGGGCGGGGAGCTGTTTTTT
TRBV5-4	TRBD2	TRBJ2-1	many	CASSPTSGSYNEQFF	TGTGCCAGCAGCCCTACTAGCGGATCCTACAATGAGCAGTTCTTC
TRBV5-1	TRBD1	TRBJ2-3	many	CASNTGAGTDTQYF	TGCGCCAGCAACACAGGGGCGGGCACAGATACGCAGTATTTT
TRBV4-3	.	TRBJ1-1	many	CASSQHGKNTEAFF	TGCGCCAGCAGCCAGCACGGAAAGAACACTGAAGCTTTCTTT
TRBV12-3/TRBV12-4	.	TRBJ2-5	few	CASTRFGETQYF	TGTGCCAGCACCAGGTTCGGAGAGACCCAGTACTTC